This T cell receptor beta chain was profiled in a study of T cell clusters in autoimmune cytopenias. Tens of thousands of genome equivalents of blood DNA were amplified for TRB. One tube held mixed TRB-A and TRB-B primer pools for touch-down PCR. TCRdb reprocessed the multiplex PCR reads, with one entry per CDR3 protein and no DNA. The table lists around 12,000 distinct CDR3 sequences, with 3% to 3.5% in the top ten. The CDR3 totals 15 residues. Looked up from germline, CDR1 is SGHNT and CDR2 is YYREEE (reference sequence). The V gene is TRBV5-4, the J gene TRBJ2-2. This TCR was sampled from a human donor with an autoimmune cytopenia or autoimmune hepatitis (not recorded which). The specimen sequenced was peripheral blood. CDR3 loop: CASSLDSPNTGELFF.